The clone carrying this T cell receptor (beta chain) came up a few times. The antigen remains unidentified. This entry comes from a study of early stage breast cancer tumors. Findings and limits, study-wide: Tumors had around 2.4-fold higher T cell density than normal breast.

Trimming removed 0 bases from V and 3 bases from J; junction bases left unmatched: 10. Germline V CDR1 and CDR2: SGHAT, FQNNGV. The CDR3 sequence is 18 residues long. Profiling relied on immunoSEQ multiplex PCR, and the TCRdb table lists in-frame clones only, not all of them. Here the sample spans 8,500 to 10,000 clones, about 70% being singletons. The clonotype originates from a person between 60 and 69 years old with breast cancer. V and J are TRBV11-2 and TRBJ2-3; 9 bases align to TRBD2. The sequenced sample consisted of normal breast tissue next to the tumor. The CDR3 sequence: CASSLDFLAGIVTDTQYF. The CDR3 nucleotides read TGTGCCAGCAGCTTAGACTTTCTAGCGGGAATCGTAACAGATACGCAGTATTTT.